This TCR beta chain was profiled in a study of T-cell memory formation after mild COVID-19. Constant-segment primers were used for 5'RACE, and the resulting TCR alpha and TCR beta cDNA libraries carried sample barcodes and UMIs. TCRdb ran MiXCR on the 5' RACE reads and lists one entry per CDR3 protein. The sample carries fewer than 650,000 distinct CDR3 sequences, approximately 15% recorded once. The CDR3 runs to 15 residues. Trimming cost V 3 bases and J 0 bases, with 9 bases left between them. Germline assignment: CDR1 SGHAT and CDR2 FQNNGV. About this clonotype itself: Its antigen remains unidentified.

Regarding the study as a whole: SARS-CoV-2 specificity of second-wave clones peaking day 37 was unconfirmed.

The specimen was PBMCs or a T cell subset sorted from them (not recorded which). The chain employs TRBV11-2 and TRBJ2-1; no reliable D call. This sequence originates from an adult woman who had mild COVID-19 (a few samples of this study predate the infection). Cell type and time point are not known. In nucleotides, the CDR3 is TGTGCCAGCAGCTTCCATGGAAGCTCCTACAATGAGCAGTTCTTC. Translating it yields CASSFHGSSYNEQFF.